The 7 T cell receptor beta chains listed next were all sequenced from one sample in a study of beta chain features in type 1 diabetes. Notes on the study in general: In all four CD4+ subsets, TCRB CDR3 length was significantly, moderately reduced in type 1 diabetes.

Expressed TCRB transcripts got sequenced, as all isolated RNA was reverse transcribed. TCRdb keeps only in-frame clones here, not all; method: immunoSEQ multiplex PCR. The table records approximately 170,000 clones, around 8% of them present only once. The antigens these receptors bind are not known. Sequencing was performed on central memory CD4+ T cells from blood. The receptors here all came from a woman between 40 and 55 years old with type 1 diabetes.

This clone was found a few times. The chain links TRBV18 to TRBJ2-7; a possible D gene is TRBD1 (5 bases). From germline, CDR1 is KGHSH and CDR2 LQKENI. The CDR3 extends over 15 amino acids. Between the trimmed V and J ends, which lost 3 bases and 2 bases, there was a span of 14 bases. This CDR3 reads CASSPSTGAAYEQYF. CDR3 sequence (DNA): TGTGCCAGCTCACCGTCCACAGGTGCTGCCTACGAGCAGTACTTC.

This clone appeared a few times. The gene calls are TRBV28 and TRBJ2-5; no clear D. This CDR3 spans 15 amino acids. The V and J ends lost 5 bases and 1 base respectively, with 14 bases between them. CDR1 MDHEN and CDR2 SYDVKM come from the germline V gene. The CDR3 bases are TGTGCCAGCAGTCCCTTTACTCGCGGCCAAGAGACCCAGTACTTC. Translating gives CASSPFTRGQETQYF.

This clone was seen only a few times. The genes are TRBV2 and TRBJ2-4; a weak D match, TRBD2 (6 bases). This CDR3 is built from 13 residues. V lost 11 bases and J 8 bases, leaving 19 bases between the germline ends. Germline CDR1 SNHLY, CDR2 FYNNEI. CDR3 sequence reads: CAGGEQRADIQYF. For the CDR3, the DNA is TGTGCCGGAGGGGAACAGAGGGCGGACATTCAGTACTTC.

Concerning this clone: With a much larger clone just one base away, this may be a read error. The chain has TRBV5-4 and TRBJ2-7; the match to TRBD1 covers 8 bases. The V and J ends lost 4 bases and 3 bases, in that order; junction bases with no gene match: 15. The CDR3 spans 17 residues. The V gene's germline CDR1 is SGHNT and CDR2 YYREEE (reference sequence). The CDR3 spells CASSPGTGGRRGYEQYF. DNA of the CDR3: TGTGCCAGCAGCCCCGGGACAGGAGGGCGGAGGGGCTACGAGCAGTACTTC.

The V gene is TRBV4-3, the J gene TRBJ1-4; no clear D gene. This CDR3 contains 13 residues. Trimming cost V 2 bases and J 8 bases, with 9 bases left between them. Looked up from germline, CDR1 is LGHNA and CDR2 is YSLEER. DNA for the CDR3: TGCGCCAGCAGCCAAACAACGGGGGAAAAACTGTTTTTT. Its translation: CASSQTTGEKLFF.

This clone was counted only a few times. The chain joins TRBV7-3 to TRBJ2-1; 7 bases are shared with TRBD2. The CDR3 is made up of 14 amino acids. Germline CDR1 is SGHTA and CDR2 is FQGTGA. Trimming at V came to 5 bases and at J to 5 bases, leaving 6 bases not matched to a gene. DNA of the CDR3: TGTGCCAGCAGCCTAGCGGTCCGGGACAATGAGCAGTTCTTC. Protein: CASSLAVRDNEQFF.

The table lists this clone with a few counts. The V call is TRBV4-3, the J call TRBJ2-3; 7 bases align to TRBD2. The V gene end was trimmed by 5 bases and the J gene end by 6 bases; junction bases not matched to a gene: 11. This CDR3 has 15 amino acids. Germline assignment: CDR1 LGHNA and CDR2 YSLEER. The CDR3, as DNA: TGCGCCAGCAGCTCTAGGGGACTATGGAGGGATACGCAGTATTTT. Amino acids: CASSSRGLWRDTQYF.